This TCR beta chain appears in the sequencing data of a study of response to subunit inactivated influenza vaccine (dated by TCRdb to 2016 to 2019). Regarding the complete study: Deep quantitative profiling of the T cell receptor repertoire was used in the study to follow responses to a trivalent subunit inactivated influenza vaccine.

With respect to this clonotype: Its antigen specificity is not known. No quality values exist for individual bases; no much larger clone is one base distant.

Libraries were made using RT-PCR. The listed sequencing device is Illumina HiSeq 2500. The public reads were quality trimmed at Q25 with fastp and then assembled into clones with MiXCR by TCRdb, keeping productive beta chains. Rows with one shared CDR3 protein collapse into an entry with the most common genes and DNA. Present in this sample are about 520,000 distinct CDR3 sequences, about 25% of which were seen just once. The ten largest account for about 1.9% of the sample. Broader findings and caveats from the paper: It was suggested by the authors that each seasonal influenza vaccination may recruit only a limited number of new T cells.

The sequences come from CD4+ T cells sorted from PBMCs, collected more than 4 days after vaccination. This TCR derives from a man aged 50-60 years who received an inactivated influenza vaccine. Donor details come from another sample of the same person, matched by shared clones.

The bases read TGTGCCAGTAGTCCCCGGGAGAGCTTCTACAATGAGCAGTTCTTC. Translated, this gives CASSPRESFYNEQFF. The chain is assembled from TRBV19 and TRBJ2-1; TRBD2 is possibly the D segment (6 matching bases). Spanning cysteine to phenylalanine, the CDR3 consists of 15 amino acids. Only the CDR3 portion is preserved as DNA: 45 bases, with reading frame beginning at the first base. V lost 5 bases and J lost 3 bases; the stretch between them is 14 bases long. Taken from the germline V gene (reference sequence), the CDR1 and CDR2 loops are LNHDA and SQIVND. The full variable domain, completed from the reference TRBV19 and TRBJ2-1 proteins outside the CDR3, reads DGGITQSPKYLFRKEGQNVTLSCEQNLNHDAMYWYRQDPGQGLRLIYYSQIVNDFQKGDIAEGYSVSREKKESFPLTVTSAQKNPTAFYLCASSPRESFYNEQFFGPGTRLTVL.